The 21 T cell receptor beta chains below come from one sample, sequenced in a study of cytomegalovirus exposure and HLA in healthy donors. Vbeta (60) and Jbeta (13) primers were used in the PCR. This table comes from immunoSEQ multiplex PCR, and its TCRdb copy is limited to in-frame clones, with some not included. The sample has approximately 210,000 clones, approximately 85% seen once; the top ten hold around 2%. Material: PBMCs. These TCRs come from a man aged 18 to 29 in good health and CMV-seronegative.

The genes are TRBV10-3 and TRBJ1-3, with a possible D match to TRBD1 (6 bases). The ends were cut back, 0 bases at V and 6 bases at J, with 9 bases in the middle. The CDR3 sequence is 14 residues long. The germline CDR1 and CDR2 sequences are ENHRY and SYGVKD. The CDR3 DNA reads TGTGCCATCAGTGAGTCGTCAGGGGAAAACACCATATATTTT. Translated, it gives CAISESSGENTIYF.

The gene calls are TRBV18 and TRBJ2-7; possible D gene TRBD1, 6 bases. This CDR3 has 12 residues. Germline values: CDR1 KGHSH, CDR2 LQKENI. V lost 3 bases, J lost 6 bases, and 9 bases lay in between. CDR3 DNA sequence: TGTGCCAGCTCACCCAACAGGGTCGAGCAGTACTTC. This translates into CASSPNRVEQYF.

The rearrangement links TRBV9 to TRBJ2-7; D is perhaps TRBD2 (6 bases). Germline V CDR1 and CDR2: SGDLS, YYNGEE. The CDR3 runs to 14 residues. Trimming removed 4 bases from V and 3 bases from J, with 14 bases in between. The CDR3 nucleotides read TGTGCCAGCAGCACCTTCCCCGGGAGCTACGAGCAGTACTTC. Encoded protein: CASSTFPGSYEQYF.

The chain links TRBV7-2 to TRBJ1-5, with D hard to call. Germline CDR1 and CDR2: SGHTA and FQGNSA. Trimming removed 5 bases at V and 4 bases at J, with 12 bases between. The CDR3 length is 14 residues. CDR3 protein: CASSPLVGNQPQHF. DNA of the CDR3: TGTGCCAGCAGCCCCCTAGTCGGGAATCAGCCCCAGCATTTT.

V is TRBV10-3 and J is TRBJ1-1, with a weak D call TRBD1 (5 bases). Germline CDR1 is ENHRY and CDR2 is SYGVKD. V was clipped by 10 bases and J by 3 bases, with 15 bases between them. This CDR3 has 13 residues. The CDR3 is CASKGLRDTEAFF. The CDR3 bases are TGTGCCAGTAAGGGGCTCCGGGACACTGAAGCTTTCTTT.

The chain is built from TRBV28 and TRBJ2-1; D ambiguous. CDR3 length equals 12 residues. The ends were cut back, 6 bases at V and 3 bases at J, with 6 bases in the middle. The germline gives CDR1 MDHEN, CDR2 SYDVKM. The CDR3 DNA sequence: TGTGCCAGCAGACCAGGCTACAATGAGCAGTTCTTC. This translates into CASRPGYNEQFF.

This clone came up a few times. The gene calls are TRBV29-1 and TRBJ1-3, with D perhaps TRBD1 (6 bases). The V end was cut by 6 bases, the J end by 2 bases, with 14 bases between. From germline, CDR1 is SQVTM and CDR2 ANQGSEA. The CDR3 contains 14 residues. The CDR3 DNA sequence: TGCAGCGTCCTACGGGGGGGGCCTGGAAACACCATATATTTT. Residues: CSVLRGGPGNTIYF.

The gene calls are TRBV18 and TRBJ1-2, with 7 bases identical to TRBD1. Trimming took 2 bases from V and 8 from J; bases not matched to a gene: 8. The length of the CDR3 is 14 residues. Per the germline V gene, CDR1 is KGHSH and CDR2 is LQKENI. The CDR3 DNA reads as TGTGCCAGCTCACCAGAATCGACAGGGTTGGGCTACACCTTC. It encodes CASSPESTGLGYTF.

V and J are TRBV27 and TRBJ1-5; 12 positions match TRBD1. Trimming took 5 bases from V and 1 from J; bases not matched to a gene: 12. CDR1 and CDR2 from the germline V gene are MNHEY and SMNVEV (reference sequence). The CDR3 consists of 19 residues. The CDR3 bases are TGTGCCAGCAGTCCCGGGACAGGGGGCCCCGGGGTGAGCAATCAGCCCCAGCATTTT. It codes for CASSPGTGGPGVSNQPQHF.

The chain couples TRBV7-6 to TRBJ2-5, with 7 bases fitting TRBD1. V trimming: 2 bases; J trimming: 5 bases; junction bases outside the gene matches: 2. Looked up from germline, CDR1 is SGHVS and CDR2 is FNYEAQ. The CDR3 has 13 residues. The CDR3 is CASSLQGVETQYF. CDR3 nucleotide sequence: TGTGCCAGCAGCTTACAGGGGGTCGAGACCCAGTACTTC.

V is TRBV12-2 and J is TRBJ1-2; the D call TRBD1 from the table was never checked on the DNA. TRBV12-2 is classified as a pseudogene. This CDR3 comprises 16 residues. The CDR3 nucleotides read TGTGCAAGTCGCTCGACCCCGGGACAGCAGAGCTATGGCTACACCTTC. It is translated as CASRSTPGQQSYGYTF.

The rearrangement links TRBV2 to TRBJ2-1, with D maybe TRBD2 (7 bases). Germline V gives CDR1 SNHLY, CDR2 FYNNEI. Trimming took 1 base from V and 5 from J, leaving 9 bases between them. This CDR3 has 14 amino acids. The CDR3 here is CASSEGGGDNEQFF. The CDR3 DNA follows: TGTGCCAGCAGTGAAGGCGGGGGCGACAATGAGCAGTTCTTC.

The chain has TRBV19 and TRBJ1-4; 7 bases fit TRBD1. Trimming cost V 5 bases and J 3 bases; bases outside gene matches: 9. Germline assignment: CDR1 LNHDA and CDR2 SQIVND (reference sequence). CDR3 length: 16 amino acids. The CDR3 coding sequence is TGTGCCAGTAGTTCCTCCCGGGACAGACCTAATGAAAAACTGTTTTTT. Amino acid sequence: CASSSSRDRPNEKLFF.

This clone has just one count. The chain combines TRBV4-1 with TRBJ2-5; D remains unclear. Trimming took 0 bases from V and 0 from J, leaving 14 bases between them. Germline lookup yields CDR1 MGHRA and CDR2 YSYEKL. This CDR3 region has 17 residues. Written as DNA, the CDR3 is TGCGCCAGCAGCCAAGACCGGAGAGGAAAGAACCAAGAGACCCAGTACTTC. This sequence encodes CASSQDRRGKNQETQYF.

The V gene is TRBV10-2, the J gene TRBJ1-6, with unresolved D. CDR1 and CDR2 from the germline V gene are WSHSY and SAAADI. With 4 bases removed from V and 5 bases from J, the gap between germline ends came to 12 bases. CDR3 length equals 15 residues. The CDR3, as DNA: TGCGCCAGCAGTGGCACGGGAACAAATAATTCACCCCTCCACTTT. Protein: CASSGTGTNNSPLHF.

The chain uses TRBV19 and TRBJ2-7, with 8 bases aligning to TRBD1. Unmatched junction bases numbered 3, after V lost 6 bases and J lost 2 bases. The germline gives CDR1 LNHDA, CDR2 SQIVND (reference sequence). This CDR3 region has 13 residues. The CDR3 region is CASSVQGAYEQYF. CDR3 DNA: TGTGCCAGTAGCGTACAGGGGGCCTACGAGCAGTACTTC. Complete variable domain (other parts from reference TRBV19 and TRBJ2-7): DGGITQSPKYLFRKEGQNVTLSCEQNLNHDAMYWYRQDPGQGLRLIYYSQIVNDFQKGDIAEGYSVSREKKESFPLTVTSAQKNPTAFYLCASSVQGAYEQYFGPGTRLTVT.

The chain recombines TRBV19 with TRBJ1-2; tentatively, D is TRBD1 (6 bases). Between the trimmed V and J ends, which lost 6 bases and 6 bases, there was a span of 11 bases. The CDR3 spans 12 residues. Germline V CDR1 and CDR2: LNHDA, SQIVND (reference sequence). The CDR3 region has the DNA TGTGCCAGTAGCCTTCCAGGGGATGGCTACACCTTC. It specifies CASSLPGDGYTF.

The rearrangement links TRBV6-1 to TRBJ1-3, with a possible D match to TRBD1 (6 bases). Trimming removed 6 bases at V and 2 bases at J, with 14 bases between. The germline gives CDR1 MNHNS, CDR2 SASEGT. The CDR3 loop spans 15 amino acids. The CDR3 reads CASRNPPGAGNTIYF. The CDR3 region has the DNA TGTGCCAGCAGGAACCCCCCAGGGGCTGGAAACACCATATATTTT.

DNA of the CDR3: TGTGCCAGCAGTGAATATGCGAAAGAGACCCAGTACTTC. Encoded protein: CASSEYAKETQYF. The gene calls are TRBV25-1 and TRBJ2-5; D gene ambiguous. Germline CDR1 reads MGHDK; CDR2 reads SYGVNS. V was cut by 0 bases and J by 3 bases, with 5 bases left in between. The CDR3 runs 13 residues.

The V gene is TRBV6-4, the J gene TRBJ2-1; D gene unclear. This CDR3 is 15 amino acids long. Trimming stripped 3 bases from V and 4 bases from J, with 13 bases between. CDR1 and CDR2 (germline): MRHNA, SNTAGT. The CDR3 region is CASSEGRRVYNEQFF. CDR3 DNA sequence: TGTGCCAGCAGTGAAGGTCGCCGGGTTTACAATGAGCAGTTCTTC.

This sequence joins TRBV5-1 and TRBJ2-2; a possible D gene is TRBD2 (5 bases). The CDR3 is made up of 17 amino acids. Trimming shortened V by 4 bases and J by 4 bases, and 20 bases separated the two germline ends. Looked up from germline, CDR1 is SGHRS and CDR2 is YFSETQ. The CDR3 loop is CASSPSTTWVPTGELFF. The CDR3 nucleotides are TGCGCCAGCAGCCCTTCGACTACTTGGGTGCCCACCGGGGAGCTGTTTTTT.